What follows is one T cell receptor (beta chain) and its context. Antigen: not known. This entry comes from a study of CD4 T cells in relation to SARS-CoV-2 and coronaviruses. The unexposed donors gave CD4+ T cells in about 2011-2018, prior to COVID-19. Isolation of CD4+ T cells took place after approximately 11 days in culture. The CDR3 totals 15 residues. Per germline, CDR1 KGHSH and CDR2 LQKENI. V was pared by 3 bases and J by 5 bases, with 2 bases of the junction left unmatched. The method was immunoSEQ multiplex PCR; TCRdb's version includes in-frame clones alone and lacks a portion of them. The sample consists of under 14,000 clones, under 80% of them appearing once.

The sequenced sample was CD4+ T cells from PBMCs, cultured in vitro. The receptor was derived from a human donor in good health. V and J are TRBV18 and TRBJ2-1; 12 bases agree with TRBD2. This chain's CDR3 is CASSPGLAGNNEQFF. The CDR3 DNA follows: TGTGCCAGCTCACCGGGACTAGCGGGCAACAATGAGCAGTTCTTC.